The 20 T cell receptor beta chains below come from one sample, sequenced in a study of siplizumab effects on memory and regulatory T cells. The data were produced by immunoSEQ multiplex PCR, yet TCRdb's version contains in-frame clones alone and is incomplete. The sample records about 100,000 clones, less than 95% being singletons. Material: non-Treg CD4+ T cells sorted from blood. The receptors were gathered from a human donor in good health.

V gene TRBV5-1 combines with J gene TRBJ2-7; D unresolved. Trimming left V 0 bases short and J 3 bases short, with 13 bases between. The CDR3 length is 15 residues. Germline V gene sequence: CDR1 SGHRS, CDR2 YFSETQ. The CDR3 loop reads CASSLARASVYEQYF. The CDR3 DNA follows: TGCGCCAGCAGCTTGGCTCGAGCCTCAGTCTACGAGCAGTACTTC.

V gene TRBV15 combines with J gene TRBJ2-2; D is perhaps TRBD1 or TRBD2 (7 bases each). The CDR3 spans 16 residues. V dropped 0 bases and J dropped 5 bases, with 13 bases sitting between them. From germline, CDR1 is LNHNV and CDR2 YYDKDF (reference sequence). CDR3 sequence reads: CATSREGRGRTGELFF. The CDR3 region has the DNA TGTGCCACCAGCAGAGAGGGGAGGGGGCGGACCGGGGAGCTGTTTTTT.

This chain uses TRBV7-2 with TRBJ2-3, with 12 bases fitting TRBD2. Trimming at V came to 5 bases and at J to 2 bases, leaving 8 bases not matched to a gene. Germline V gives CDR1 SGHTA, CDR2 FQGNSA. The CDR3 is made up of 17 amino acids. The CDR3 spells CASSPQTSGGPTDTQYF. The CDR3 DNA reads as TGTGCCAGCAGCCCGCAAACTAGCGGGGGGCCCACAGATACGCAGTATTTT.

CDR3 sequence reads: CASSWADNLFF. In DNA, the CDR3 is TGTGCCAGCAGTTGGGCGGACAACCTGTTTTTT. The V call is TRBV28, the J call TRBJ1-4, with a tentative D call TRBD1 (5 bases). The V end lost 4 bases, the J end lost 14 bases, and 11 bases lay between the germline ends. Germline V lookup: CDR1 MDHEN, CDR2 SYDVKM. The CDR3 is 11 residues long.

This chain links TRBV30 with TRBJ2-2, with no clear D. V lost 1 base to trimming and J lost 1 base, with 4 bases between them. Looked up from germline, CDR1 is GTSNPN and CDR2 is SVGIG (reference sequence). The CDR3 runs 13 residues. Here the CDR3 reads CAWSAQNTGELFF. For the CDR3, the DNA is TGTGCCTGGAGTGCCCAGAACACCGGGGAGCTGTTTTTT.

The rearrangement uses TRBV18 and TRBJ2-1; D perhaps matches TRBD2 (7 bases). Germline V gene data show CDR1 as KGHSH and CDR2 as LQKENI. This CDR3 region has 15 residues. The V and J ends lost 2 bases and 6 bases respectively, with 14 bases between them. The CDR3 region is CASSPTGGRINEQFF. The CDR3 DNA is TGTGCCAGCTCACCAACCGGGGGGCGGATCAATGAGCAGTTCTTC.

V and J are TRBV25-1 and TRBJ2-2, with 11 bases fitting TRBD2. V lost 2 bases, J lost 4 bases, and 3 bases stayed unmatched. The CDR3 loop spans 16 amino acids. From germline, CDR1 is MGHDK and CDR2 SYGVNS. The CDR3 sequence is CASSELAGGSTGELFF. As DNA, the CDR3 is TGTGCCAGCAGTGAACTAGCGGGAGGAAGCACCGGGGAGCTGTTTTTT.

The chain couples TRBV29-1 to TRBJ2-7; no clear D. CDR3 length: 13 amino acids. CDR1 and CDR2 from the germline V gene are SQVTM and ANQGSEA. Between the trimmed V and J ends, which lost 8 bases and 0 bases, there was a span of 14 bases. The CDR3 is CSYRVQGSYEQYF. CDR3 coding DNA: TGCAGCTACCGGGTCCAAGGCTCCTACGAGCAGTACTTC.

Written as DNA, the CDR3 is TGTGCCAGCAGTTACTCGTGGACTGAAAGAAACAATGAGCAGTTCTTC. Amino acids: CASSYSWTERNNEQFF. The chain has TRBV6-5 and TRBJ2-1; the D gene is possibly TRBD2 (5 bases). The germline V gene encodes CDR1 MNHEY and CDR2 SVGAGI. There are 16 residues in the CDR3. V lost 0 bases and J lost 5, with 14 bases in between.

The chain is built from TRBV9 and TRBJ2-7; D is perhaps TRBD1 or TRBD2 (7 bases each). The V gene's germline CDR1 is SGDLS and CDR2 YYNGEE. This CDR3 is built from 15 residues. V lost 4 bases and J lost 4, with 18 bases in between. The CDR3 reads CASSPGGRETYEQYF. In nucleotides, the CDR3 is TGTGCCAGCAGCCCAGGGGGGCGGGAGACATACGAGCAGTACTTC.

The J gene is TRBJ2-3, the V gene TRBV21-1; TRBD2, as called in the table, went unchecked against the DNA. TRBV21-1 constitutes a pseudogene. This CDR3 spans 17 amino acids. The CDR3 DNA reads as TGTGCCAGCAGCAAAAGAAGCGGGAGAACCGGGACAGATACGCAGTATTTT. Protein: CASSKRSGRTGTDTQYF.

CDR3 amino acids: CASSLAGQGIGTEAFF. The CDR3 DNA reads TGTGCCAGCAGCTTGGCCGGACAGGGGATAGGCACTGAAGCTTTCTTT. The chain is built from TRBV5-4 and TRBJ1-1, with TRBD1 identical over 9 bases. The CDR3 extends over 16 amino acids. Germline V gene sequence: CDR1 SGHNT, CDR2 YYREEE (reference sequence). The trim removed 0 bases at V and 4 bases at J, leaving 7 bases unmatched.

The gene calls are TRBV27 and TRBJ1-2; the match to TRBD1 covers 7 bases. The V and J ends lost 4 bases and 2 bases, in that order; junction bases with no gene match: 4. The length of the CDR3 is 14 residues. Germline loops: CDR1 MNHEY, CDR2 SMNVEV (reference sequence). The CDR3 DNA is TGTGCCAGCAGTTCGGACAGGTCGAACTATGGCTACACCTTC. Its translation: CASSSDRSNYGYTF.

The rearrangement joins TRBV10-3 to TRBJ2-3; tentatively, D is TRBD1 (6 bases). Germline V gives CDR1 ENHRY, CDR2 SYGVKD. The CDR3 is 13 residues long. Trimming left V 10 bases short and J 1 base short, with 12 bases between. The CDR3 DNA follows: TGTGCCACCTCGGACAGCGGCACAGATACGCAGTATTTT. This sequence encodes CATSDSGTDTQYF.

The chain links TRBV28 to TRBJ2-5; 8 bases line up with TRBD2. Trimming removed 3 bases from V and 1 base from J; junction bases left unmatched: 4. This CDR3 has 15 residues. Germline V lookup: CDR1 MDHEN, CDR2 SYDVKM. CDR3 sequence: CASSLVTSGQETQYF. DNA of the CDR3: TGTGCCAGCAGTTTGGTAACTAGCGGCCAAGAGACCCAGTACTTC.

The CDR3: CASSFPRLQRLIGDTQYF. The CDR3 nucleotides are TGTGCCAGCAGCTTCCCCCGACTTCAGCGTCTTATTGGAGATACGCAGTATTTT. The chain employs TRBV7-9 and TRBJ2-3; D ambiguous. CDR3 size: 18 residues. Trimming removed 3 bases from V and 5 bases from J, with 24 bases in between. The germline V gene has CDR1 SEHNR and CDR2 FQNEAQ (reference sequence). The variable domain in full, with the rest retrieved from reference TRBV7-9 and TRBJ2-3, is DTGVSQNPRHKITKRGQNVTFRCDPISEHNRLYWYRQTLGQGPEFLTYFQNEAQLEKSRLLSDRFSAERPKGSFSTLEIQRTEQGDSAMYLCASSFPRLQRLIGDTQYFGPGTRLTVL.

The gene calls are TRBV7-9 and TRBJ2-5; perhaps TRBD2 as D (7 bases). This CDR3 is 17 amino acids long. In germline, CDR1 is SEHNR, CDR2 FQNEAQ (reference sequence). V was trimmed by 1 base and J by 2 bases, leaving 17 bases between them. The CDR3 loop reads CASSLGLGSGTQETQYF. DNA of the CDR3: TGTGCCAGCAGCTTAGGCCTGGGGAGCGGGACACAAGAGACCCAGTACTTC.

This clone was counted a single time. This chain connects TRBV28 to TRBJ1-2; maybe TRBD1 (6 bases). The CDR3 consists of 13 residues. Trimming took off 3 bases at V and 4 bases at J, with 9 bases between the two ends. Germline V gene data show CDR1 as MDHEN and CDR2 as SYDVKM. DNA of the CDR3: TGTGCCAGCAGTTTCGGACAGAGCTATGGCTACACCTTC. This gives the protein CASSFGQSYGYTF.

V usage is TRBV6-5 and J usage is TRBJ2-7; 7 bases match TRBD1. V was clipped by 2 bases and J by 1 base; unmatched bases: 5. This CDR3 spans 15 amino acids. Germline V gives CDR1 MNHEY, CDR2 SVGAGI. CDR3 region: CASSYRRDRSYEQYF. DNA for the CDR3: TGTGCCAGCAGTTACCGTAGGGACAGATCCTACGAGCAGTACTTC.

The chain links TRBV6-6 to TRBJ1-1, with 7 bases matching TRBD1. Losses at the gene ends were 2 bases for V and 2 bases for J; bases not matched to a gene: 5. Germline CDR1 is MNHNY and CDR2 is SVGAGI (reference sequence). The CDR3 spans 15 residues. The CDR3 is CASSYGQGGNTEAFF. CDR3 bases: TGTGCCAGCAGTTACGGGCAGGGGGGTAACACTGAAGCTTTCTTT.